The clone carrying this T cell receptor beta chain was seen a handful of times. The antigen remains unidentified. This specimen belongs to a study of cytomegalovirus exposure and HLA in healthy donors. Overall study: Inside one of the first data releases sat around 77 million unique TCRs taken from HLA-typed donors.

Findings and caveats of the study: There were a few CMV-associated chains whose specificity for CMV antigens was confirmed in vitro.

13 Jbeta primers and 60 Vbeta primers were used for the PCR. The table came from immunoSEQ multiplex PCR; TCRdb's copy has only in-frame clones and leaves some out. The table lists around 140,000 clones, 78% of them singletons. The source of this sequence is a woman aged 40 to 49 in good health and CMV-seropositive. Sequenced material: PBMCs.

As DNA, the CDR3 is TGTGCCAGCAGCTCCTCCAGGACAGATACGCAGTATTTT. Amino acid sequence: CASSSSRTDTQYF. This chain joins TRBV9 and TRBJ2-3; D ambiguous. V was pared by 4 bases and J by 3 bases, with 9 bases between. Per germline, CDR1 SGDLS and CDR2 YYNGEE. There are 13 residues in the CDR3.